The next 22 T cell receptor beta chains were all read from a single sample in a study of response to subunit inactivated influenza vaccine. TCRdb itself ran the RT-PCR reads through MiXCR, one entry per CDR3 protein. The table includes roughly 630,000 distinct CDR3 sequences, 14% detected once. Sequencing was performed on PBMCs from blood, taken 14 days before vaccination. These receptors were taken from a man in his forties or fifties who received an inactivated influenza vaccine.

This clonotype has just a few counts. This chain uses TRBV27 with TRBJ1-1; 7 bases fit TRBD1. The CDR3 loop spans 15 amino acids. V was clipped by 7 bases and J by 5 bases; unmatched bases: 13. Germline CDR1 MNHEY, CDR2 SMNVEV (reference sequence). The CDR3 spells CASTAGGRGATEAFF. The CDR3 DNA sequence: TGTGCCAGCACCGCAGGGGGTAGGGGAGCGACTGAAGCTTTCTTT.

This clonotype has at least ten counts. The V and J genes are TRBV6-2 or TRBV6-3 and TRBJ2-2; the D is unclear. Germline V gene sequence: CDR1 MNHEY, CDR2 SVGEGT. Trimming pared 4 bases from V and 5 bases from J, leaving 11 bases between. The CDR3 sequence is 14 residues long. The CDR3 DNA reads TGTGCCAGCAGTTTGCCGTCTCTTACCGGGGAGCTGTTTTTT. Protein sequence: CASSLPSLTGELFF.

This clonotype appeared many times. The chain uses TRBV7-2 and TRBJ2-1, with TRBD1 matching 7 bases. In germline, CDR1 is SGHTA, CDR2 FQGNSA. V gave up 7 bases and J gave up 6 bases; unmatched junction bases: 15. The CDR3 has 16 residues. CDR3 sequence: CASMNGQAPLGNEQFF. CDR3 coding DNA: TGTGCCAGCATGAACGGACAGGCCCCTCTGGGCAATGAGCAGTTCTTC. The complete variable domain, with remaining parts taken from reference TRBV7-2 and TRBJ2-1, reads GAGVSQSPSNKVTEKGKDVELRCDPISGHTALYWYRQSLGQGLEFLIYFQGNSAPDKSGLPSDRFSAERTGGSVSTLTIQRTQQEDSAVYLCASMNGQAPLGNEQFFGPGTRLTVL.

This clonotype has at least ten counts. The rearrangement links TRBV10-3 to TRBJ2-4; 13 nucleotides match TRBD2. Germline CDR1 and CDR2: ENHRY and SYGVKD. This CDR3 spans 16 amino acids. Trimming removed 3 bases from V and 5 bases from J; junction bases left unmatched: 4. The CDR3 DNA reads TGTGCCATCAGTGAACTAGCGGGAGGGGCGGAAAACATTCAGTACTTC. This translates into CAISELAGGAENIQYF.

The CDR3 region has the DNA TGTGCCACCCGGTTGTCTGCAGGGTCAGACGAGCAGTACTTC. Residues: CATRLSAGSDEQYF. The chain recombines TRBV12-3 or TRBV12-4 with TRBJ2-7; maybe TRBD1 (5 bases). V shed 10 bases and J shed 5 bases, with 21 bases lying between them. The CDR3 contains 14 residues.

This clonotype has more than one count but fewer than ten. The chain recombines TRBV28 with TRBJ1-2; perhaps TRBD1 as D (5 bases). Germline values: CDR1 MDHEN, CDR2 SYDVKM. The CDR3 has 11 amino acids. V was trimmed by 4 bases and J by 9 bases, leaving 9 bases between them. Here the CDR3 DNA reads TGTGCCAGCAGTTCGGGGACGAGCTACACCTTC. Translation gives CASSSGTSYTF.

The chain joins TRBV6-2 or TRBV6-3 to TRBJ2-7; D ambiguous. V lost 6 bases, J lost 5 bases, and 23 bases lay in between. The CDR3 length is 16 residues. Germline V gives CDR1 MNHEY, CDR2 SVGEGT. The CDR3 nucleotides are TGTGCCAGCAGCCTCCTTTTGGCCCTTCGGAATGACGAGCAGTACTTC. Translated, it gives CASSLLLALRNDEQYF.

This chain links TRBV5-1 with TRBJ2-1; 11 bases fit TRBD2. Germline V CDR1 and CDR2: SGHRS, YFSETQ. This CDR3 is 16 amino acids long. The V and J ends lost 0 bases and 8 bases, in that order; junction bases with no gene match: 7. CDR3 nucleotides: TGCGCCAGCAGCTTGGCCTTATTAGCGGGGGGGTATGAGCAGTTCTTC. Its translation: CASSLALLAGGYEQFF.

The chain combines TRBV23-1 with TRBJ2-3, with D perhaps TRBD2 (5 bases). TRBV23-1 is given ORF status, its function remaining uncertain. The CDR3 sequence is 16 residues long. The ends were cut back, 0 bases at V and 7 bases at J, with 17 bases in the middle. The CDR3 reads CASSQSPGKGSNTQYF. The CDR3 nucleotides are TGCGCCAGCAGTCAATCTCCGGGGAAGGGTAGTAATACGCAGTATTTT.

The genes are TRBV5-1 and TRBJ2-1, with 16 bases identical to TRBD2. Germline V gene data show CDR1 as SGHRS and CDR2 as YFSETQ. This CDR3 region has 19 residues. Trimming cost V 4 bases and J 1 base; bases outside gene matches: 8. CDR3 amino acids: CASSVLGTSGGASYNEQFF. The CDR3 bases are TGCGCCAGCAGCGTACTTGGGACTAGCGGGGGGGCGTCCTACAATGAGCAGTTCTTC.

This clonotype was seen a handful of times. The chain uses TRBV12-3 or TRBV12-4 and TRBJ2-1; D may be TRBD2 (5 bases). The V gene lost 4 bases and the J gene lost 7 bases, with 11 bases spanning the gap. The CDR3 loop spans 13 amino acids. CDR3 in DNA: TGTGCCAGCAGTTACGTGGGAGATAATGAGCAGTTCTTC. Amino acids: CASSYVGDNEQFF.

The V and J genes are TRBV6-1 and TRBJ1-5, with 9 bases fitting TRBD1. This CDR3 is 16 amino acids long. Per germline, CDR1 MNHNS and CDR2 SASEGT. The J segment lost 0 bases and the V segment lost 6 bases, leaving 6 bases of the junction unmatched. The CDR3 here is CASRGRTGDSNQPQHF. The CDR3 DNA reads as TGTGCCAGCAGGGGCCGGACAGGGGATAGCAATCAGCCCCAGCATTTT.

In its sample, this clonotype was seen a few times. The chain is built from TRBV7-2 and TRBJ2-7, with a possible D match to TRBD1 (5 bases). Trimming shortened V by 1 base and J by 4 bases, and 11 bases separated the two germline ends. There are 14 residues in the CDR3. In germline, CDR1 is SGHTA, CDR2 FQGNSA. The CDR3 DNA follows: TGTGCCAGCAGCTTAGGACAGCCAGGGTACGAGCAGTACTTC. Translating gives CASSLGQPGYEQYF.

The chain couples TRBV7-9 to TRBJ2-1; 14 nucleotides agree with TRBD2. After removal of 4 bases from V and 9 bases from J, the junction contained 8 bases not matched to a gene. Germline CDR1 reads SEHNR; CDR2 reads FQNEAQ (reference sequence). The CDR3 spans 16 residues. CDR3 sequence: CASSSRLAGGPGEQFF. CDR3 sequence (DNA): TGTGCCAGCAGCTCTAGACTAGCGGGGGGGCCCGGTGAGCAGTTCTTC.

This clonotype was found a few times. The gene calls are TRBV24-1 and TRBJ2-1; no clear D. Between the trimmed V and J ends, which lost 2 bases and 7 bases, there was a span of 17 bases. Germline values: CDR1 KGHDR, CDR2 SFDVKD. The CDR3 loop spans 16 amino acids. The CDR3 spells CATSDSLGEKKNEQFF. CDR3 coding DNA: TGTGCCACCAGTGATTCTCTTGGGGAAAAAAAGAATGAGCAGTTCTTC.

This chain joins TRBV4-1 and TRBJ1-4; 9 bases line up with TRBD1. With V trimmed by 4 bases and J by 7 bases, 7 bases remained unmatched. Germline assignment: CDR1 MGHRA and CDR2 YSYEKL. This CDR3 spans 15 amino acids. The CDR3 protein is CASSLQGAGGEKLFF. Here the CDR3 DNA reads TGCGCCAGCAGCCTACAGGGGGCAGGGGGTGAAAAACTGTTTTTT.

This clonotype has only a few counts. This chain connects TRBV6-2 or TRBV6-3 to TRBJ2-7, with no clear D. Trimming shortened V by 6 bases and J by 0 bases, and 9 bases separated the two germline ends. Looked up from germline, CDR1 is MNHEY and CDR2 is SVGEGT. The CDR3 runs 13 residues. The DNA for the CDR3 is TGTGCCAGCAGGAGTGGAAACTCCTACGAGCAGTACTTC. Its protein is CASRSGNSYEQYF.

The rearrangement joins TRBV28 to TRBJ2-7, with TRBD1 matching over 7 bases. CDR3 length: 14 residues. After removal of 5 bases from V and 4 bases from J, the junction contained 8 bases not matched to a gene. The V gene's germline CDR1 is MDHEN and CDR2 SYDVKM. The CDR3 region has the DNA TGTGCCAGCAGTCCGACAGGGCGGAGGTACGAGCAGTACTTC. Translating gives CASSPTGRRYEQYF.

A few counts support this clonotype. The genes are TRBV5-1 and TRBJ2-7; the D call may be TRBD1 or TRBD2 (7 bases each). The CDR3 extends over 15 amino acids. The germline V gene has CDR1 SGHRS and CDR2 YFSETQ. The ends were cut back, 0 bases at V and 6 bases at J, with 16 bases in the middle. The CDR3: CASSLGQGGGIEQYF. In nucleotides, the CDR3 is TGCGCCAGCAGCTTGGGGCAGGGAGGGGGCATCGAGCAGTACTTC.

The chain recombines TRBV12-3 or TRBV12-4 with TRBJ1-3; perhaps TRBD1 as D (5 bases). The CDR3 is 15 residues long. The V end was cut by 6 bases, the J end by 5 bases, with 17 bases between. CDR3 protein: CASSNRKVKRNTIYF. The CDR3 DNA reads TGTGCCAGCAGCAACAGGAAAGTAAAACGAAACACCATATATTTT.

Remarks on this clonotype: Germline is not matched at one junction end, which may reflect a read error. This chain connects TRBV12-3 or TRBV12-4 to TRBJ2-2; 7 nucleotides align to TRBD1. The CDR3 extends over 15 amino acids. This chain's CDR3 is CACSNNRGNTGELFF. CDR3 sequence (DNA): TGTGCCTGCAGTAATAACAGGGGGAACACCGGGGAGCTGTTTTTT.

This clonotype was counted at least ten times. The chain recombines TRBV20-1 with TRBJ2-5; 7 bases fit TRBD2. Germline trimming cut 6 bases from V and 1 base from J; bases unmatched to any gene: 14. The CDR3 sequence is 16 residues long. CDR1 is DFQATT, CDR2 SNEGSKA, per germline (reference sequence). This CDR3 reads CSARQFGGGIQETQYF. The CDR3 nucleotides read TGCAGTGCCAGACAATTTGGGGGGGGGATCCAAGAGACCCAGTACTTC.